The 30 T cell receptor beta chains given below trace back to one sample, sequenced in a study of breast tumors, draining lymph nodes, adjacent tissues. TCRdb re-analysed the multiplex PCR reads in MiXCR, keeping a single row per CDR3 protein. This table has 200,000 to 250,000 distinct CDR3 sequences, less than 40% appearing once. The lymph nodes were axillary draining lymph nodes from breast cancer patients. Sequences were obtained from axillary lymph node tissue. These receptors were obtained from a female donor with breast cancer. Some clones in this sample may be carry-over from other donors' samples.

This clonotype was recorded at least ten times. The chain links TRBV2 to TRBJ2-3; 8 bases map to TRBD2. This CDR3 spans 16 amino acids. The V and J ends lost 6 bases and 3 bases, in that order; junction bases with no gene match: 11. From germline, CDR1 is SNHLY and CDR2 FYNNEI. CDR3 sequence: CASSRQGAGATDTQYF. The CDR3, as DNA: TGTGCCAGCAGCCGCCAGGGAGCGGGAGCGACAGATACGCAGTATTTT.

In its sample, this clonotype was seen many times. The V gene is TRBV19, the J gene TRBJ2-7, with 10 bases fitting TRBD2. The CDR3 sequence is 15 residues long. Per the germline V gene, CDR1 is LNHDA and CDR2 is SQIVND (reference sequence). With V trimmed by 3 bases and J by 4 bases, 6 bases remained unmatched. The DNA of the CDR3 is TGTGCCAGTAGTATCAAGCGGGAGGGCCGGTACGAGCAGTACTTC. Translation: CASSIKREGRYEQYF.

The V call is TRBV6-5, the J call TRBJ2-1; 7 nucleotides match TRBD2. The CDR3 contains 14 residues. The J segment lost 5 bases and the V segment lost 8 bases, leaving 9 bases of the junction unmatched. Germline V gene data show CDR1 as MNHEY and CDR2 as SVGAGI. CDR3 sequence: CASEHGGGNNEQFF. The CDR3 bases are TGTGCCAGCGAACACGGCGGGGGAAACAATGAGCAGTTCTTC.

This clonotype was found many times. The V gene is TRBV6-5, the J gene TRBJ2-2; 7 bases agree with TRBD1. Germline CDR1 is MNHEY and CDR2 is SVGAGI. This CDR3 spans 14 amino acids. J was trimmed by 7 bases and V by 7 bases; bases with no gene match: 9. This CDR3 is CASKRQGGHGELFF. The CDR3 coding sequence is TGTGCCAGCAAGCGACAGGGTGGTCACGGGGAGCTGTTTTTT.

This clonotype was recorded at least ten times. CDR3 loop: CASSPDPGTSGATQYF. CDR3 sequence (DNA): TGTGCCAGCAGCCCCGACCCCGGGACTAGCGGGGCTACGCAGTATTTT. The chain recombines TRBV5-6 with TRBJ2-3, with TRBD2 identical over 13 bases. V trimming: 4 bases; J trimming: 8 bases; junction bases outside the gene matches: 10. The CDR3 totals 16 residues. Germline V gives CDR1 SGHDT, CDR2 YYEEEE. Complete variable domain (other parts from reference TRBV5-6 and TRBJ2-3): DAGVTQSPTHLIKTRGQQVTLRCSPKSGHDTVSWYQQALGQGPQFIFQYYEEEERQRGNFPDRFSGHQFPNYSSELNVNALLLGDSALYLCASSPDPGTSGATQYFGPGTRLTVL.

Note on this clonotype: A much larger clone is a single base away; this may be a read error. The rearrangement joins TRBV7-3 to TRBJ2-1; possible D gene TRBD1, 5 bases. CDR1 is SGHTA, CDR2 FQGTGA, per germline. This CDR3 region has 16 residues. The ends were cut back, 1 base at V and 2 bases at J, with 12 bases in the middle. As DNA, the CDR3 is TGTGCCAGCAGCTTAATGGGGCCCCAGGCCTACAATGAGCAGTTCTTC. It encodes CASSLMGPQAYNEQFF.

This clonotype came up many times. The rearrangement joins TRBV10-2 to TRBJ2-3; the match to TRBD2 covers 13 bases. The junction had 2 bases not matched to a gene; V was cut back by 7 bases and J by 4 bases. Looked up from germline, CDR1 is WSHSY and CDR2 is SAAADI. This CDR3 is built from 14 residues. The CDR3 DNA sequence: TGCGCCAGCATGGGACTAGCGGGACCAGATACGCAGTATTTT. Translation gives CASMGLAGPDTQYF.

Here the CDR3 reads CASSLDRKGSPLHF. CDR3 nucleotide sequence: TGTGCCAGCAGCTTAGACAGGAAGGGTTCACCCCTCCACTTT. The V gene is TRBV7-2, the J gene TRBJ1-6, with D possibly TRBD1 on 5 matching bases. Trimming removed 1 base from V and 9 bases from J, with 10 bases in between. Germline V gene lookup returns CDR1 SGHTA and CDR2 FQGNSA. The CDR3 is 14 residues long.

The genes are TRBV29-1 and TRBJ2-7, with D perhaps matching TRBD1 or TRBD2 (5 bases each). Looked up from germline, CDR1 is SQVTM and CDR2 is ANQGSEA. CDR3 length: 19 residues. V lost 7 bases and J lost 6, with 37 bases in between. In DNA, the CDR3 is TGCAGCGCCAGCAGCCAATGGGCTGAGACGGTGGGGGTACAGAGCGAGCAGTACTTC. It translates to CSASSQWAETVGVQSEQYF.

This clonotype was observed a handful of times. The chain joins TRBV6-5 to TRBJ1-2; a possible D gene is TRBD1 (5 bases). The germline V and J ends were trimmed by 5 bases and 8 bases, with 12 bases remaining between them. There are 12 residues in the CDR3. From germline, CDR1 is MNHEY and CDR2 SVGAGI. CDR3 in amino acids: CASSPPGIGYTF. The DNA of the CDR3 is TGTGCCAGCAGTCCTCCAGGGATCGGCTACACCTTC.

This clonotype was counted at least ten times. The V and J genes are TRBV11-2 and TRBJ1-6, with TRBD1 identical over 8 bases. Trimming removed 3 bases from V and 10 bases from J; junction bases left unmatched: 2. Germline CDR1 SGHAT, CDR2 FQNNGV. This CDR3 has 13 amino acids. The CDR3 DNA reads TGTGCCAGCAGCTTGACAGGGGAATCACCCCTCCACTTT. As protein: CASSLTGESPLHF.

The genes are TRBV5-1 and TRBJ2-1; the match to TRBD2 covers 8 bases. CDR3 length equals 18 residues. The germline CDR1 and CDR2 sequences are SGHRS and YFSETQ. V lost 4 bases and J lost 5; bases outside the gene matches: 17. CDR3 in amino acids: CASSGELADPHFHNEQFF. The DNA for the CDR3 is TGCGCCAGCAGCGGGGAACTAGCGGACCCCCACTTTCACAATGAGCAGTTCTTC.

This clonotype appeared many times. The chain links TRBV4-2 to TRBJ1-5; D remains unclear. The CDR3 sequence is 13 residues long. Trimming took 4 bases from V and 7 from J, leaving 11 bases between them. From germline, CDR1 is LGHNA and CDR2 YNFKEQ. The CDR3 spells CASSPGEGQPQHF. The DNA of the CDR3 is TGTGCCAGCAGCCCTGGGGAGGGACAGCCCCAGCATTTT.

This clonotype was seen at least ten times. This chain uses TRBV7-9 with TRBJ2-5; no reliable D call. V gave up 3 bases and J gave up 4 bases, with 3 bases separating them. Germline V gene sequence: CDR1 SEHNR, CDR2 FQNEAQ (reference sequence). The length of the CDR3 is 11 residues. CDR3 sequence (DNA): TGTGCCAGCAGCTTCGTAGAGACCCAGTACTTC. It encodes CASSFVETQYF.

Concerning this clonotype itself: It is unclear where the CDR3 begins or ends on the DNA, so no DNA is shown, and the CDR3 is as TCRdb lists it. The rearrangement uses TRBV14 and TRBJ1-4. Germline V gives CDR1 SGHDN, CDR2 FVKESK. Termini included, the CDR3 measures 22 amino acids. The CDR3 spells CASSPWVESTSSTSGPNEKLFF.

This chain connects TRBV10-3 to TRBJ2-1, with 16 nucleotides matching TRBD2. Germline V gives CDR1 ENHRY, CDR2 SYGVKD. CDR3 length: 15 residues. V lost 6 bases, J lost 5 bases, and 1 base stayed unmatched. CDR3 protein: CAIRGTSGRDNEQFF. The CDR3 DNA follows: TGTGCCATCAGGGGGACTAGCGGGAGGGACAATGAGCAGTTCTTC.

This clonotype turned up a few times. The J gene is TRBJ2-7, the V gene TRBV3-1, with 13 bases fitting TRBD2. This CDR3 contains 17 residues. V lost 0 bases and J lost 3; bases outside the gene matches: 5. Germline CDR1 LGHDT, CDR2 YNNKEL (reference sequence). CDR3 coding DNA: TGTGCCAGCAGCCAAGATGGGACTAGCGGGGAGAACTACGAGCAGTACTTC. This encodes CASSQDGTSGENYEQYF.

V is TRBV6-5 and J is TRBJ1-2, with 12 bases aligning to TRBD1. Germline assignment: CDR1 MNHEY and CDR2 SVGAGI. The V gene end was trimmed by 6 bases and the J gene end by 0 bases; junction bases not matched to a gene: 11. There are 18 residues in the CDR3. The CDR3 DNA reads TGTGCCAGCAGACCGGGACAGGGGGCATTTTCAACTAACTATGGCTACACCTTC. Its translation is CASRPGQGAFSTNYGYTF.

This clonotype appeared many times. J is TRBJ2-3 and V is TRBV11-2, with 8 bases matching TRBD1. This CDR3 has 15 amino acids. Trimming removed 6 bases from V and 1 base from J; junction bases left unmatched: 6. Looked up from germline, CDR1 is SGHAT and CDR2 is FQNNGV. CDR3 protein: CASSPDRGGTDTQYF. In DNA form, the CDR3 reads TGTGCCAGCAGTCCAGACAGGGGTGGCACAGATACGCAGTATTTT.

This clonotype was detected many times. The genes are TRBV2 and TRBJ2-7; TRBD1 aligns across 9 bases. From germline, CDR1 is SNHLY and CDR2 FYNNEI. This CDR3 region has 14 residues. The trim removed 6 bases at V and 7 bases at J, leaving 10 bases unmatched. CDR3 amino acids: CASRQGTGQEEQYF. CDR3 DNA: TGTGCCAGCAGGCAAGGGACAGGGCAGGAGGAGCAGTACTTC.

The CDR3 DNA follows: TGTGCCAGCACCTCCGGGGGGAGCACCGGGGAGCTGTTTTTT. This translates into CASTSGGSTGELFF. The rearrangement joins TRBV11-1 to TRBJ2-2, with 7 bases identical to TRBD2. V was pared by 7 bases and J by 4 bases, with 6 bases of the junction left unmatched. The germline CDR1 and CDR2 sequences are SGHAT and FQDESV (reference sequence). The CDR3 has 14 residues.

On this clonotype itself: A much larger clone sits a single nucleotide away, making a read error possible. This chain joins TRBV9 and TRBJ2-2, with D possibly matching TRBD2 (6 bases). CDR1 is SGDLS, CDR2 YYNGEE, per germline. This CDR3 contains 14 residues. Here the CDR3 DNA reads TGTACCAGCAGCCTAGCGCTGGCGGACGGGGAGCTGTTTTTT. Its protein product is CTSSLALADGELFF. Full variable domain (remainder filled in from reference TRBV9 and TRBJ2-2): DSGVTQTPKHLITATGQRVTLRCSPRSGDLSVYWYQQSLDQGLQFLIQYYNGEERAKGNILERFSAQQFPDLHSELNLSSLELGDSALYFCTSSLALADGELFFGEGSRLTVL.

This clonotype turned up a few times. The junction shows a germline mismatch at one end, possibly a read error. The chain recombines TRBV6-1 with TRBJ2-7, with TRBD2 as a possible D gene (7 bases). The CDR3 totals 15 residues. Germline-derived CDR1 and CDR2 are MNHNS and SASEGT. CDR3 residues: CASREGGLPLQEQYF. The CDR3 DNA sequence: TGTGCCAGCAGAGAAGGGGGACTACCCCTACAAGAGCAGTACTTC.

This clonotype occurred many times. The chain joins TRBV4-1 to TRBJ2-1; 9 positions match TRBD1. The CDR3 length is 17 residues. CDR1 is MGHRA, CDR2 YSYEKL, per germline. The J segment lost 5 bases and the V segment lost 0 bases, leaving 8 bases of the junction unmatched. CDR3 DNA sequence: TGCGCCAGCAGCCAAGAGGTGCGTGACAGGGGGAACAATGAGCAGTTCTTC. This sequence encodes CASSQEVRDRGNNEQFF.

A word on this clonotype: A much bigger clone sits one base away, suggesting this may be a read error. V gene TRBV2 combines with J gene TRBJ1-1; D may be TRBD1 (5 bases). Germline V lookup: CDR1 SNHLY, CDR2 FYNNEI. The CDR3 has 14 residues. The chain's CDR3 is CASSDPAGNTEALF. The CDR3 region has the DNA TGTGCCAGCAGTGACCCGGCAGGGAACACTGAAGCTCTCTTT.

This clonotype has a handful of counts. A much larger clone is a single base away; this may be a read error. As DNA, the CDR3 is TGCAGTGCTAGAGATCCCACTAGCGTCACTGAGCAGTTCTTC. The encoded protein is CSARDPTSVTEQFF. The rearrangement uses TRBV20-1 and TRBJ2-1; 7 bases are shared with TRBD2. CDR1 is DFQATT and CDR2 is SNEGSKA in the germline V gene (reference sequence). The CDR3 consists of 14 residues. J gave up 9 bases and V 0 bases, and 8 bases lay outside the gene matches.

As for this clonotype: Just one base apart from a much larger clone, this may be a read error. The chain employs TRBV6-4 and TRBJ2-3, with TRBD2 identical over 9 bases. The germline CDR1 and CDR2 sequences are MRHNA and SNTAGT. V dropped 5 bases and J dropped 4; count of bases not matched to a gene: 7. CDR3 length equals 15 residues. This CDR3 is CASSQEAGGADTQYF. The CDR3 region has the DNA TGTGCCAGCAGTCAAGAGGCGGGGGGGGCAGATACGCAGTATTTT.

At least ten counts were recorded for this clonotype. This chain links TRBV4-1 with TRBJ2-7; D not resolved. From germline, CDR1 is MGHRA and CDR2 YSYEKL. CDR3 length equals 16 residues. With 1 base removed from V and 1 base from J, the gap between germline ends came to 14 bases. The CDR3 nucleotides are TGCGCCAGCAGCCAAGGGGCTTGGGCAGTGTCCTACGAGCAGTACTTC. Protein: CASSQGAWAVSYEQYF.

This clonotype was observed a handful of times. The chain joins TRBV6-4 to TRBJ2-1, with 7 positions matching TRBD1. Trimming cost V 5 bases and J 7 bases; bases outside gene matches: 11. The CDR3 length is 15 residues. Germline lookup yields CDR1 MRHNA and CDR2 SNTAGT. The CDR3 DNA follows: TGTGCCAGCAGTTCCGACAGGGTCGGGCTAAATGAGCAGTTCTTC. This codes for CASSSDRVGLNEQFF.

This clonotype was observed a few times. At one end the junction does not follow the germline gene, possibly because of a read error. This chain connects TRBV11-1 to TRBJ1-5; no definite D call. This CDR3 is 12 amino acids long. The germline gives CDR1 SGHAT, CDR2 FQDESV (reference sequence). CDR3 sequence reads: CASSLAGQPQHF. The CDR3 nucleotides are TGTGCCAGCAGCCTAGCGGGACAGCCCCAGCATTTT.